The clone carrying this T cell receptor beta chain came up a few times. Its target is unknown. It was by quantitative 5'-RACE with molecular barcodes that TCR beta libraries were made. TCRdb used MiXCR to reprocess the 5' RACE reads, holding one entry per CDR3 protein. The table includes roughly 700,000 distinct CDR3 sequences, 15% to 20% detected once. This sample was included in a study of CD8 T cells in ankylosing spondylitis. Study-level findings and limits: A TCR beta motif made of fewer than ten highly homologous variants seemed typical of ankylosing spondylitis blood.

This CDR3 has 20 residues. Germline loops: CDR1 PRHDT, CDR2 FYEKMQ (reference sequence). Trimming removed 3 bases from V and 3 bases from J; junction bases left unmatched: 15. This sequence was found in a male donor with ankylosing spondylitis. The chain joins TRBV13 to TRBJ2-5; TRBD2 aligns across 14 bases. Sample: blood, either unsorted or a sorted T cell fraction (not recorded which). In DNA form, the CDR3 reads TGTGCCAGCAGCTTTTCCGAACCCGGACTAGCGGGGGGACTAAAAGAGACCCAGTACTTC. Translating gives CASSFSEPGLAGGLKETQYF.